The 27 T cell receptor beta chains reported below all come from one sample, sequenced in a study of beta chain features in type 1 diabetes. The whole isolated RNA underwent reverse transcription, so sequencing captured expressed TCRB transcripts. Some clones are missing from TCRdb's copy, which holds only in-frame ones; the method was immunoSEQ multiplex PCR. This sample carries under 500,000 clones, approximately 30% of them seen once, and the ten largest clones take 0.05% to 0.065%. Material for sequencing was naive CD4+ T cells from blood. The receptors come from a man younger than 35 in good health.

This clone has just a few counts. The genes are TRBV27 and TRBJ1-5; 7 bases map to TRBD1. This CDR3 has 17 amino acids. Trimming took 2 bases from V and 4 from J; bases not matched to a gene: 11. CDR1 is MNHEY, CDR2 SMNVEV, per germline (reference sequence). CDR3 nucleotide sequence: TGTGCCAGCAGTTTAAGGGGGCGCGGCTGGGAAAATCAGCCCCAGCATTTT. Encoded protein: CASSLRGRGWENQPQHF.

V gene TRBV20-1 combines with J gene TRBJ2-7; tentatively, D is TRBD1 (5 bases). CDR1 is DFQATT, CDR2 SNEGSKA, per germline (reference sequence). This CDR3 has 11 residues. V lost 7 bases and J lost 10, with 17 bases in between. Here the CDR3 reads CSVGRAAEQYF. The CDR3 nucleotides are TGCAGTGTCGGCAGGGCGGCCGAACAGTACTTC.

Only a few counts were recorded for this clone. This chain joins TRBV28 and TRBJ2-1, with TRBD2 matching 10 bases. This CDR3 region has 16 residues. From germline, CDR1 is MDHEN and CDR2 SYDVKM. Germline trimming cut 4 bases from V and 5 bases from J; bases unmatched to any gene: 8. This chain's CDR3 is CASSYLAGDENNEQFF. As DNA, the CDR3 is TGTGCCAGCAGTTACCTAGCGGGAGATGAGAACAATGAGCAGTTCTTC. Looking up the rest from reference TRBV28 and TRBJ2-1 gives the full variable domain: DVKVTQSSRYLVKRTGEKVFLECVQDMDHENMFWYRQDPGLGLRLIYFSYDVKMKEKGDIPEGYSVSREKKERFSLILESASTNQTSMYLCASSYLAGDENNEQFFGPGTRLTVL.

The chain recombines TRBV6-4 with TRBJ2-6, with TRBD1 matching 7 bases. Germline V lookup: CDR1 MRHNA, CDR2 SNTAGT. V lost 7 bases and J lost 0; bases outside the gene matches: 6. The CDR3 is 16 residues long. The CDR3 coding sequence is TGTGCCAGCAAACGGGACAGCGTCTCTGGGGCCAACGTCCTGACTTTC. This translates into CASKRDSVSGANVLTF.

This clone appeared once. The chain has TRBV5-1 and TRBJ1-3; possibly TRBD1 for D (5 bases). Looked up from germline, CDR1 is SGHRS and CDR2 is YFSETQ. V dropped 4 bases and J dropped 0 bases, with 14 bases sitting between them. The CDR3 is made up of 16 amino acids. The CDR3 is CASSVGPTGSGNTIYF. Here the CDR3 DNA reads TGCGCCAGCAGCGTGGGACCTACAGGCTCTGGAAACACCATATATTTT.

The chain couples TRBV5-1 to TRBJ2-5; D possibly corresponds to TRBD2 (6 bases). Looked up from germline, CDR1 is SGHRS and CDR2 is YFSETQ. This CDR3 has 14 amino acids. V lost 1 base and J 2 bases, leaving 9 bases between the germline ends. The CDR3 region is CASSLTSRQETQYF. The CDR3 DNA reads as TGCGCCAGCAGCTTGACTAGCCGACAAGAGACCCAGTACTTC.

This clone was seen only a few times. This chain uses TRBV6-5 with TRBJ2-3, with 7 bases lining up with TRBD2. The ends lost 4 bases at V and 6 bases at J; junction bases unmatched: 1. The CDR3 totals 12 residues. Germline CDR1 is MNHEY and CDR2 is SVGAGI. Here the CDR3 reads CASSWREDTQYF. DNA for the CDR3: TGTGCCAGCAGTTGGCGGGAGGATACGCAGTATTTT.

The table lists this clone with a few counts. A junction end diverges from the germline sequence, so it may reflect a read error. The V call is TRBV7-2, the J call TRBJ2-5, with a possible D match to TRBD2 (6 bases). The CDR3 contains 14 residues. Germline V gives CDR1 SGHTA, CDR2 FQGNSA. The CDR3: CASSSISGQQTQYF. CDR3 coding DNA: TGTGCCAGCAGTTCGATTAGCGGCCAACAGACCCAGTACTTC.

This clone was recorded a few times. This chain connects TRBV9 to TRBJ1-1; unclear D gene. The V and J ends lost 4 bases and 0 bases respectively, with 10 bases between them. Per the germline V gene, CDR1 is SGDLS and CDR2 is YYNGEE. This CDR3 is 14 amino acids long. The CDR3 protein is CASSPQTVNTEAFF. The CDR3 DNA sequence: TGTGCCAGCAGCCCCCAGACTGTGAACACTGAAGCTTTCTTT.

V usage is TRBV27 and J usage is TRBJ1-2, with D uncertain. The CDR3 contains 12 residues. The germline V gene encodes CDR1 MNHEY and CDR2 SMNVEV (reference sequence). With 6 bases removed from V and 6 bases from J, the gap between germline ends came to 11 bases. For the CDR3, the DNA is TGTGCCAGCAGCGGGCTGAGGGATGGCTACACCTTC. Translating gives CASSGLRDGYTF.

A few counts support this clone. The genes are TRBV4-3 and TRBJ2-1; TRBD2 agrees at 12 bases. Per the germline V gene, CDR1 is LGHNA and CDR2 is YSLEER. There are 20 residues in the CDR3. The ends lost 0 bases at V and 0 bases at J; junction bases unmatched: 9. Written as DNA, the CDR3 is TGCGCCAGCAGCCAAGATTTGAGACTAGCGGGAGCGAGCTCCTACAATGAGCAGTTCTTC. Its translation: CASSQDLRLAGASSYNEQFF.

This chain joins TRBV11-1 and TRBJ2-3; 14 bases are shared with TRBD2. The CDR3 covers 16 residues. Per germline, CDR1 SGHAT and CDR2 FQDESV (reference sequence). V lost 4 bases, J lost 5 bases, and 5 bases stayed unmatched. The CDR3 bases are TGTGCCAGCAGCTCGAGACTAGCGGGAGGGCAAGATACGCAGTATTTT. It translates to CASSSRLAGGQDTQYF.

The chain links TRBV30 to TRBJ2-3; D is perhaps TRBD2 (6 bases). The CDR3 loop spans 15 amino acids. Trimming cost V 3 bases and J 4 bases, with 17 bases left between them. The V gene's germline CDR1 is GTSNPN and CDR2 SVGIG (reference sequence). CDR3 in amino acids: CAWRVGGEGSDTQYF. The DNA of the CDR3 is TGTGCCTGGAGAGTCGGGGGAGAGGGGTCAGATACGCAGTATTTT.

V is TRBV19 and J is TRBJ2-5; TRBD1 or TRBD2 may be the D gene (5 bases each). Deletions cut 10 bases from V and 7 bases from J, with 22 bases between. Looked up from germline, CDR1 is LNHDA and CDR2 is SQIVND (reference sequence). CDR3 length equals 14 residues. The CDR3, as DNA: TGTGCCACTGAGATGACCGGGGCCCGGGGGACCCAGTACTTC. Amino acid sequence: CATEMTGARGTQYF.

V and J are TRBV10-1 and TRBJ1-2; maybe TRBD1 (5 bases). Germline V gives CDR1 WNHNN, CDR2 SYGVQD (reference sequence). This CDR3 region has 13 residues. Trimming removed 0 bases at V and 5 bases at J, with 7 bases between. CDR3 residues: CASSESTDYGYTF. DNA of the CDR3: TGCGCCAGCAGTGAGTCGACAGATTATGGCTACACCTTC.

This clone was detected a few times. This rearrangement joins TRBV27 to TRBJ2-7, with D unresolved. Germline V gene sequence: CDR1 MNHEY, CDR2 SMNVEV (reference sequence). V dropped 5 bases and J dropped 2 bases, with 13 bases sitting between them. The CDR3 loop spans 14 amino acids. CDR3 DNA sequence: TGTGCCAGCAGTCCCTGGAGAGCTACCTACGAGCAGTACTTC. It yields the protein CASSPWRATYEQYF.

This clone was counted between two and nine times. The chain recombines TRBV5-4 with TRBJ1-2; D possibly corresponds to TRBD1 (5 bases). The CDR3 has 15 amino acids. CDR1 is SGHNT, CDR2 YYREEE, per germline (reference sequence). V was clipped by 2 bases and J by 5 bases, with 16 bases between them. CDR3 bases: TGTGCCAGCAGCTTCGGATATCAGGGAAGATATGGCTACACCTTC. Residues: CASSFGYQGRYGYTF.

The chain has TRBV29-1 and TRBJ2-2, with D uncertain. Germline V gives CDR1 SQVTM, CDR2 ANQGSEA. Deletions cut 7 bases from V and 7 bases from J, with 16 bases between. This CDR3 is 13 amino acids long. The CDR3 coding sequence is TGCAGCGCGCGAGGCCAGAATCACGGGGAGCTGTTTTTT. It codes for CSARGQNHGELFF.

This clone was detected only a few times. This sequence joins TRBV9 and TRBJ2-4; D is unresolved. Looked up from germline, CDR1 is SGDLS and CDR2 is YYNGEE. V gave up 5 bases and J gave up 6 bases, with 15 bases separating them. The CDR3 extends over 14 amino acids. The CDR3 reads CASSPVGSRNIQYF. CDR3 nucleotide sequence: TGTGCCAGCAGTCCGGTAGGGTCGCGAAACATTCAGTACTTC.

This clone occurred a few times. The chain combines TRBV30 with TRBJ1-2; D remains unclear. Germline CDR1 reads GTSNPN; CDR2 reads SVGIG (reference sequence). This CDR3 has 12 residues. The germline V and J ends were trimmed by 3 bases and 5 bases, with 10 bases remaining between them. CDR3: CAWSAVQYGYTF. Here the CDR3 DNA reads TGTGCCTGGAGCGCCGTCCAGTATGGCTACACCTTC.

The V and J genes are TRBV7-2 and TRBJ2-4; 8 bases line up with TRBD1. The J segment lost 6 bases and the V segment lost 5 bases, leaving 6 bases of the junction unmatched. Germline V lookup: CDR1 SGHTA, CDR2 FQGNSA. CDR3 length: 14 amino acids. The CDR3 loop reads CASSAGQGLNIQYF. In DNA form, the CDR3 reads TGTGCCAGCAGCGCCGGACAGGGACTAAACATTCAGTACTTC.

This clone was recorded a few times. The chain joins TRBV14 to TRBJ1-1; a weak D match, TRBD1 (6 bases). CDR3 size: 14 residues. CDR1 is SGHDN and CDR2 is FVKESK in the germline V gene. Trimming removed 4 bases from V and 7 bases from J, with 16 bases in between. CDR3 DNA: TGTGCCAGCAGCCGTTTGTTGGGGGGCCTTGAAGCTTTCTTT. Protein: CASSRLLGGLEAFF.

This rearrangement joins TRBV7-2 to TRBJ2-1; tentatively, D is TRBD1 (6 bases). This CDR3 region has 16 residues. Germline loops: CDR1 SGHTA, CDR2 FQGNSA. The V and J ends lost 5 bases and 2 bases respectively, with 16 bases between them. The CDR3 region is CASSVQTGGAYNEQFF. In DNA, the CDR3 is TGTGCCAGCAGCGTACAGACAGGCGGCGCCTACAATGAGCAGTTCTTC.

A remark on this clone: The sample has other DNA sequences that encode this CDR3 too. The rearrangement uses TRBV15 and TRBJ2-5; the D is unclear. Germline loops: CDR1 LNHNV, CDR2 YYDKDF (reference sequence). The CDR3 is 13 amino acids. V lost 0 bases to trimming and J lost 4 bases, with 6 bases between them. CDR3 nucleotide sequence: TGTGCCACCAGCAGAGATCTCCGAGAGACCCAGTACTTC. Protein: CATSRDLRETQYF.

The sample holds a few counts of this clone. The rearrangement joins TRBV5-1 to TRBJ2-1; 7 nucleotides agree with TRBD1. The CDR3 has 15 residues. The trim removed 0 bases at V and 4 bases at J, leaving 4 bases unmatched. CDR1 and CDR2 from the germline V gene are SGHRS and YFSETQ. The CDR3: CASSLASGGYNEQFF. CDR3 sequence (DNA): TGCGCCAGCAGCTTGGCCTCAGGGGGATACAATGAGCAGTTCTTC.

V usage is TRBV28 and J usage is TRBJ2-7, with TRBD1 identical over 8 bases. Per germline, CDR1 MDHEN and CDR2 SYDVKM. The CDR3 has 14 amino acids. The V segment lost 7 bases and the J segment 7 bases; nucleotides outside the gene matches: 12. Here the CDR3 reads CASNRVQGVAEQYF. CDR3 nucleotide sequence: TGTGCCAGCAATCGCGTACAGGGGGTTGCAGAGCAGTACTTC.

This clone was seen more than once but under ten times. The CDR3 here is CASSVAGQGAHEQYF. The CDR3 region has the DNA TGTGCCAGCAGCGTAGCCGGACAGGGGGCCCACGAGCAGTACTTC. This chain connects TRBV9 to TRBJ2-7, with 11 bases lining up with TRBD1. Germline lookup yields CDR1 SGDLS and CDR2 YYNGEE. CDR3 length: 15 residues. Losses at the gene ends were 0 bases for V and 5 bases for J; bases not matched to a gene: 4.